Shown below are 31 T cell receptor beta chains from a single sample sequenced in a study of vaccination effects on CD4 cells after COVID-19. Their antigens are not known. The protocol was immunoSEQ multiplex PCR, while the TCRdb copy is restricted to in-frame clones and leaves out a portion. This repertoire shows under 30,000 clones, more than 55% found once; its top ten account for 9.9%. Subsequent to a culture period of more than 8 days, CD4+ T cells were isolated. The specimen was CD4+ T cells from PBMCs cultured without peptide, collected before COVID-19 vaccination. These TCRs come from a human donor who received a COVID-19 vaccine.

This chain joins TRBV5-1 and TRBJ2-2; 9 nucleotides agree with TRBD2. CDR1 is SGHRS and CDR2 is YFSETQ in the germline V gene. The CDR3 runs to 16 residues. Trimming removed 2 bases from V and 2 bases from J; junction bases left unmatched: 4. The CDR3 here is CASSFLAGDNTGELFF. The CDR3 DNA sequence: TGCGCCAGCAGCTTTTTAGCGGGAGATAACACCGGGGAGCTGTTTTTT. The entire variable domain, with the rest obtained from reference TRBV5-1 and TRBJ2-2, is as follows: KAGVTQTPRYLIKTRGQQVTLSCSPISGHRSVSWYQQTPGQGLQFLFEYFSETQRNKGNFPGRFSGRQFSNSRSEMNVSTLELGDSALYLCASSFLAGDNTGELFFGEGSRLTVL.

This chain's CDR3 is CASREGAAKNIQYF. DNA of the CDR3: TGCGCCAGCAGGGAGGGGGCGGCCAAAAACATTCAGTACTTC. The V and J genes are TRBV10-2 and TRBJ2-4; weak D call: TRBD1 (7 bases). Germline CDR1 and CDR2: WSHSY and SAAADI. The CDR3 spans 14 residues. The V gene lost 6 bases and the J gene lost 1 base, with 10 bases spanning the gap.

The chain employs TRBV6-5 and TRBJ1-6, with 8 nucleotides matching TRBD1. Germline V gene sequence: CDR1 MNHEY, CDR2 SVGAGI. The CDR3 has 14 residues. V was pared by 7 bases and J by 7 bases, with 6 bases of the junction left unmatched. The CDR3 is CASTHRGMNSPLHF. CDR3 nucleotides: TGTGCCAGCACACACAGGGGGATGAATTCACCCCTCCACTTT.

There are a few counts of this clone. The chain uses TRBV18 and TRBJ1-1; TRBD1 matches 7 bases. Germline trimming cut 8 bases from V and 3 bases from J; bases unmatched to any gene: 3. Germline CDR1 and CDR2: KGHSH and LQKENI. This CDR3 comprises 12 residues. CDR3 nucleotides: TGTGCCAGCGCGACAGGGTACACTGAAGCTTTCTTT. Its protein is CASATGYTEAFF.

The chain uses TRBV4-1 and TRBJ2-7; D is tentatively TRBD1 or TRBD2 (5 bases each). The V gene's germline CDR1 is MGHRA and CDR2 YSYEKL. V lost 1 base, J lost 4 bases, and 11 bases lay in between. The CDR3 length is 14 residues. The CDR3 loop reads CASSQVEGPYEQYF. Here the CDR3 DNA reads TGCGCCAGCAGCCAAGTTGAGGGGCCGTACGAGCAGTACTTC.

The DNA for the CDR3 is TGTGCCAGCAGACGGGACCGCGGAAACACCATATATTTT. Translating gives CASRRDRGNTIYF. The chain employs TRBV6-5 and TRBJ1-3; D possibly corresponds to TRBD1 (5 bases). The CDR3 totals 13 residues. V lost 6 bases and J 4 bases, leaving 10 bases between the germline ends. Germline V lookup: CDR1 MNHEY, CDR2 SVGAGI.

The chain is built from TRBV24-1 and TRBJ2-5, with a tentative D call TRBD2 (6 bases). The V end lost 2 bases, the J end lost 2 bases, and 11 bases lay between the germline ends. Germline V CDR1 and CDR2: KGHDR, SFDVKD. The CDR3 length is 15 residues. The CDR3, as DNA: TGTGCCACCAGTGATTCGCGGGGCGGACAAGAGACCCAGTACTTC. It translates to CATSDSRGGQETQYF.

The chain links TRBV9 to TRBJ1-5; D gene ambiguous. Looked up from germline, CDR1 is SGDLS and CDR2 is YYNGEE. V lost 4 bases and J lost 4, with 15 bases in between. The CDR3 extends over 15 amino acids. CDR3 region: CASSPTGRENQPQHF. The CDR3 coding sequence is TGTGCCAGCAGCCCGACTGGGAGAGAGAATCAGCCCCAGCATTTT.

This clone turned up a few times. CDR3 sequence: CAIKAQRGYNEQFF. For the CDR3, the DNA is TGTGCCATCAAGGCCCAGCGGGGGTACAATGAGCAGTTCTTC. The gene calls are TRBV10-3 and TRBJ2-1; TRBD2 agrees at 8 bases. This CDR3 spans 14 amino acids. Germline CDR1 reads ENHRY; CDR2 reads SYGVKD. The ends lost 7 bases at V and 4 bases at J; junction bases unmatched: 6.

V and J are TRBV19 and TRBJ2-7; 12 bases align to TRBD2. The CDR3 loop spans 16 amino acids. V shed 3 bases and J 5 bases; nucleotides not matched to a gene: 8. CDR1 is LNHDA and CDR2 is SQIVND in the germline V gene (reference sequence). CDR3: CASSIGLAGRRDEQYF. CDR3 nucleotide sequence: TGTGCCAGTAGTATTGGACTAGCGGGAAGGAGGGACGAGCAGTACTTC. Full variable domain (outside the CDR3, taken from reference TRBV19 and TRBJ2-7): DGGITQSPKYLFRKEGQNVTLSCEQNLNHDAMYWYRQDPGQGLRLIYYSQIVNDFQKGDIAEGYSVSREKKESFPLTVTSAQKNPTAFYLCASSIGLAGRRDEQYFGPGTRLTVT.

The chain couples TRBV18 to TRBJ2-2; D might be TRBD1 or TRBD2, each matching 5 bases. With 6 bases removed from V and 0 bases from J, the gap between germline ends came to 11 bases. CDR3 length equals 15 residues. Germline assignment: CDR1 KGHSH and CDR2 LQKENI. The CDR3 nucleotides are TGTGCCAGCTCGTCCCGGGACGCGAACACCGGGGAGCTGTTTTTT. Protein product: CASSSRDANTGELFF.

Only a few counts were recorded for this clone. J is TRBJ1-6 and V is TRBV7-9; 8 bases fit TRBD1. There are 15 residues in the CDR3. Germline V gene data show CDR1 as SEHNR and CDR2 as FQNEAQ (reference sequence). V dropped 5 bases and J dropped 10; count of bases not matched to a gene: 10. The CDR3, as DNA: TGTGCCAGCAGCCCAACGACAGGGGTAGGATCACCCCTCCACTTT. As protein: CASSPTTGVGSPLHF.

The V and J genes are TRBV6-5 and TRBJ1-2; D gene ambiguous. The V end lost 6 bases, the J end lost 2 bases, and 4 bases lay between the germline ends. CDR1 is MNHEY and CDR2 is SVGAGI in the germline V gene. The CDR3 has 11 residues. This chain's CDR3 is CASRVNYGYTF. The DNA for the CDR3 is TGTGCCAGCAGGGTCAACTATGGCTACACCTTC.

This sequence joins TRBV12-5 and TRBJ2-4, with D perhaps TRBD2 (5 bases). Germline assignment: CDR1 LGHNT and CDR2 FRNRAP. The CDR3 loop spans 12 amino acids. Trimming shortened V by 2 bases and J by 13 bases, and 12 bases separated the two germline ends. The CDR3 sequence: CASGLRRELQYF. The DNA for the CDR3 is TGTGCTAGTGGTTTGAGACGGGAACTCCAGTACTTC.

V gene TRBV5-4 combines with J gene TRBJ2-7; D not certain. The length of the CDR3 is 13 residues. V was trimmed by 3 bases and J by 1 base, leaving 8 bases between them. Germline lookup yields CDR1 SGHNT and CDR2 YYREEE (reference sequence). The CDR3: CASSSDISYEQYF. CDR3 nucleotides: TGTGCCAGCAGCTCTGACATATCCTACGAGCAGTACTTC. The variable domain in full, with the rest retrieved from reference TRBV5-4 and TRBJ2-7, is ETGVTQSPTHLIKTRGQQVTLRCSSQSGHNTVSWYQQALGQGPQFIFQYYREEENGRGNFPPRFSGLQFPNYSSELNVNALELDDSALYLCASSSDISYEQYFGPGTRLTVT.

This clone has just a few counts. The chain recombines TRBV2 with TRBJ1-3, with TRBD1 as a possible D gene (5 bases). V lost 7 bases, J lost 4 bases, and 11 bases lay in between. Per germline, CDR1 SNHLY and CDR2 FYNNEI. There are 13 residues in the CDR3. CDR3: CASMRGLGNTIYF. In DNA, the CDR3 is TGTGCCAGCATGCGGGGGTTGGGAAACACCATATATTTT.

CDR3 residues: CASSPGVAGVSYNEQFF. CDR3 coding DNA: TGTGCCAGCAGCCCTGGGGTAGCGGGAGTCTCCTACAATGAGCAGTTCTTC. The chain is built from TRBV5-4 and TRBJ2-1; 9 bases line up with TRBD2. V was clipped by 4 bases and J by 0 bases; unmatched bases: 8. Per the germline V gene, CDR1 is SGHNT and CDR2 is YYREEE (reference sequence). This CDR3 is built from 17 residues.

The chain links TRBV2 to TRBJ2-3; perhaps TRBD2 as D (5 bases). V was shortened by 3 bases and J by 2 bases, with 12 bases between the two germline ends. Germline V gene sequence: CDR1 SNHLY, CDR2 FYNNEI. CDR3 length: 15 residues. The CDR3 is CASSDQGLATDTQYF. In nucleotides, the CDR3 is TGTGCCAGCAGTGATCAAGGTCTAGCCACAGATACGCAGTATTTT.

This rearrangement joins TRBV5-1 to TRBJ2-3; D call uncertain. Germline V lookup: CDR1 SGHRS, CDR2 YFSETQ. Trimming removed 4 bases from V and 0 bases from J, with 9 bases in between. This CDR3 is built from 14 residues. In DNA, the CDR3 is TGCGCCAGCAGCCCAGACGGGAGCACAGATACGCAGTATTTT. It specifies CASSPDGSTDTQYF.

This chain connects TRBV18 to TRBJ2-3; maybe TRBD2 (7 bases). The CDR3 runs 16 residues. Germline V gives CDR1 KGHSH, CDR2 LQKENI. Trimming removed 2 bases at V and 2 bases at J, with 14 bases between. CDR3 sequence: CASSPNFGGATDTQYF. Here the CDR3 DNA reads TGTGCCAGCTCACCAAATTTTGGGGGGGCCACAGATACGCAGTATTTT.

The chain links TRBV6-5 to TRBJ2-3; 7 bases agree with TRBD2. The CDR3 spans 16 residues. Germline loops: CDR1 MNHEY, CDR2 SVGAGI. With 1 base clipped from V and 0 bases from J, the junction kept 4 bases outside the gene matches. The CDR3 bases are TGTGCCAGCAGTTACTGGGGGGGGACTAGCACAGATACGCAGTATTTT. Translating gives CASSYWGGTSTDTQYF.

The chain employs TRBV5-4 and TRBJ2-7; D gene ambiguous. This CDR3 has 12 residues. V was cut by 1 base and J by 3 bases, with 5 bases left in between. Germline values: CDR1 SGHNT, CDR2 YYREEE (reference sequence). CDR3 nucleotide sequence: TGTGCCAGCAGCTTGACAGACTACGAGCAGTACTTC. Protein product: CASSLTDYEQYF.

The chain links TRBV6-6 to TRBJ2-7; maybe TRBD2 (6 bases). CDR3 size: 15 residues. CDR1 and CDR2 (germline): MNHNY, SVGAGI (reference sequence). Trimming shortened V by 0 bases and J by 4 bases, and 13 bases separated the two germline ends. CDR3 residues: CASSYSGGIGYEQYF. The CDR3 DNA reads TGTGCCAGCAGTTACTCCGGGGGTATTGGGTACGAGCAGTACTTC.

The rearrangement joins TRBV10-2 to TRBJ1-2; no reliable D call. Germline values: CDR1 WSHSY, CDR2 SAAADI. Trimming cost V 3 bases and J 2 bases, with 13 bases left between them. The CDR3 has 15 amino acids. The CDR3 here is CASSDPGEVNYGYTF. In DNA, the CDR3 is TGCGCCAGCAGTGACCCCGGGGAGGTCAACTATGGCTACACCTTC.

In its sample, this clone was seen a few times. V usage is TRBV10-1 and J usage is TRBJ1-1, with TRBD1 matching 9 bases. Germline V lookup: CDR1 WNHNN, CDR2 SYGVQD (reference sequence). Trimming at V came to 5 bases and at J to 5 bases, leaving 9 bases not matched to a gene. The CDR3 contains 15 residues. Here the CDR3 reads CASSKGQGGETEAFF. The CDR3 coding sequence is TGCGCCAGCAGTAAGGGACAGGGAGGGGAGACTGAAGCTTTCTTT.

The chain employs TRBV18 and TRBJ1-1, with TRBD1 matching 9 bases. There are 14 residues in the CDR3. The J segment lost 1 base and the V segment lost 5 bases, leaving 2 bases of the junction unmatched. The germline V gene has CDR1 KGHSH and CDR2 LQKENI. CDR3 region: CASSGQGRNTEAFF. The CDR3 DNA reads as TGTGCCAGCTCAGGACAGGGGAGGAACACTGAAGCTTTCTTT.

The chain uses TRBV6-5 and TRBJ2-3, with 14 bases lining up with TRBD2. Germline CDR1 reads MNHEY; CDR2 reads SVGAGI. The CDR3 totals 16 residues. The J segment lost 9 bases and the V segment lost 2 bases, leaving 7 bases of the junction unmatched. CDR3 amino acids: CASSYGTSGGQGTQYF. CDR3 nucleotide sequence: TGTGCCAGCAGTTACGGGACTAGCGGGGGACAGGGCACGCAGTATTTT.

V usage is TRBV6-1 and J usage is TRBJ1-4; 10 positions match TRBD1. Trimming removed 4 bases from V and 0 bases from J; junction bases left unmatched: 14. Germline V gene sequence: CDR1 MNHNS, CDR2 SASEGT. The CDR3 is made up of 20 amino acids. The CDR3 DNA is TGTGCCAGCAGTGCTCTCTTCTCTGGGACAGGGGATGCAACTAATGAAAAACTGTTTTTT. Protein sequence: CASSALFSGTGDATNEKLFF.

The chain employs TRBV7-9 and TRBJ2-2; perhaps D is TRBD1 or TRBD2 (5 bases each). V lost 1 base to trimming and J lost 6 bases, with 9 bases between them. CDR1 SEHNR and CDR2 FQNEAQ come from the germline V gene (reference sequence). This CDR3 has 14 amino acids. The DNA of the CDR3 is TGTGCCAGCAGCTTAGGGTGGGACGCCGGGGAGCTGTTTTTT. Amino acid sequence: CASSLGWDAGELFF.

This clone showed up just a few times. V gene TRBV12-3 or TRBV12-4 combines with J gene TRBJ1-6, with a weak D call TRBD1 (6 bases). V lost 6 bases and J 7 bases, leaving 10 bases between the germline ends. The CDR3 runs 13 residues. CDR3 in DNA: TGTGCCAGCAGAGACACAGGGAATTCACCCCTCCACTTT. Its translation: CASRDTGNSPLHF.

This clone turned up a few times. The rearrangement joins TRBV5-4 to TRBJ1-3, with 9 bases identical to TRBD1. V dropped 3 bases and J dropped 2; count of bases not matched to a gene: 6. Germline V gene data show CDR1 as SGHNT and CDR2 as YYREEE (reference sequence). The CDR3 is 16 amino acids. Here the CDR3 reads CASSSNRGHAGNTIYF. In DNA form, the CDR3 reads TGTGCCAGCAGCTCAAACAGGGGGCACGCTGGAAACACCATATATTTT.